Listed below are T cell receptor beta chains from one sample, sequenced in a study of cytomegalovirus exposure and HLA in healthy donors. The data were produced by immunoSEQ multiplex PCR, yet TCRdb's version contains in-frame clones alone and is incomplete. The sample has 190,000 or so clones; about 80% are singletons. Sequenced sample: PBMCs. These receptors were taken from a young woman in good health and CMV-seropositive. Each CDR3 is given without its conserved first and last residue.

j_call: TRBJ2-7; v_call: TRBV27; cdr3_aa: ASSLIGSPQRAQY
j_call: TRBJ2-7; v_call: TRBV5-6; cdr3_aa: ASSPDRGRYEQY
j_call: TRBJ1-5; v_call: TRBV7-2; cdr3_aa: ASSPRGFQPQH
j_call: TRBJ2-5; v_call: TRBV5-1; cdr3_aa: ASSLGRGQETQY
j_call: TRBJ1-1; v_call: TRBV4-2; cdr3_aa: ASSPVGDRVRTEAF
j_call: TRBJ1-1; v_call: TRBV27; cdr3_aa: ASSLGQPATEAF
j_call: TRBJ1-2; v_call: TRBV6-5; cdr3_aa: ASRTGGNYGYT
j_call: TRBJ1-2; v_call: TRBV29-1; cdr3_aa: SVAKGTGIVYGYT
j_call: TRBJ1-2; v_call: TRBV5-4; cdr3_aa: ASSTRGGNNYGYT
j_call: TRBJ1-3; v_call: TRBV5-1; cdr3_aa: ASSLGTGSGNTIY
j_call: TRBJ1-2; v_call: TRBV27; cdr3_aa: ASTSIGDRVDGYT
j_call: TRBJ2-2; v_call: TRBV9; cdr3_aa: ASSVGPSGATGELF
j_call: TRBJ2-5; v_call: TRBV4-1; cdr3_aa: ASEHETQY
j_call: TRBJ1-4; v_call: TRBV25-1; cdr3_aa: ASSARGLEGKLF
j_call: TRBJ1-1; v_call: TRBV11-2; cdr3_aa: ASRGGLGQGKGYTEAF
j_call: TRBJ1-1; v_call: TRBV11-2; cdr3_aa: ASSWGQMNTEAF
j_call: TRBJ2-5; v_call: TRBV15; cdr3_aa: ATSIQGAQGETQY
j_call: TRBJ2-7; v_call: TRBV6-1; cdr3_aa: ASSEARRGYEQY
j_call: TRBJ1-4; v_call: TRBV4-1; cdr3_aa: ASSQPGTGYEKLF
j_call: TRBJ2-3; v_call: TRBV5-1; cdr3_aa: ASSSGTATDTQY
j_call: TRBJ2-3; v_call: TRBV7-3; cdr3_aa: ASSPTGTSIADTQY
j_call: TRBJ2-1; v_call: TRBV2; cdr3_aa: ASEKAGSSYNEQF
j_call: TRBJ2-5; v_call: TRBV4-1; cdr3_aa: ASSQRTGNGVETQY
j_call: TRBJ1-2; v_call: TRBV2; cdr3_aa: ASSRGNGNYGYT
j_call: TRBJ2-5; v_call: TRBV28; cdr3_aa: ASSLDSSPQETQY
j_call: TRBJ1-1; v_call: TRBV27; cdr3_aa: ASSSGGLGVGAF
j_call: TRBJ1-4; v_call: TRBV29-1; cdr3_aa: SVDRGNCEKLF
j_call: TRBJ2-3; v_call: TRBV6-4; cdr3_aa: ASSEGDTDTQY
j_call: TRBJ1-1; v_call: TRBV14; cdr3_aa: ASSPVLPRNTEAF
j_call: TRBJ1-4; v_call: TRBV15; cdr3_aa: ATSREGQGAIGEKLF
j_call: TRBJ2-1; v_call: TRBV6-6; cdr3_aa: ASSYFNRGSRNEQF
j_call: TRBJ1-2; v_call: TRBV25-1; cdr3_aa: ASRESSNYGYT
j_call: TRBJ2-2; v_call: TRBV2; cdr3_aa: ASSEFLGGGRELF
j_call: TRBJ2-3; v_call: TRBV7-8; cdr3_aa: ASSGQRAGGRSSTDTQY
j_call: TRBJ2-1; v_call: TRBV2; cdr3_aa: ASSEALLRVHSYNEQF
j_call: TRBJ2-1; v_call: TRBV5-4; cdr3_aa: ASSVSREDNEQF
j_call: TRBJ1-6; v_call: TRBV6-6; cdr3_aa: ASSHGGARAISPLH
j_call: TRBJ1-2; v_call: TRBV27; cdr3_aa: ASRLGSGGYT
j_call: TRBJ1-1; v_call: TRBV19; cdr3_aa: ASSRAEGTEAF
j_call: TRBJ1-5; v_call: TRBV4-2; cdr3_aa: ASSQEGQGGAPQH
j_call: TRBJ1-5; v_call: TRBV27; cdr3_aa: ASSQGINQPQH
j_call: TRBJ2-7; v_call: TRBV4-3; cdr3_aa: ASSPSGGSSSYEQY
j_call: TRBJ2-1; v_call: TRBV4-2; cdr3_aa: ASSPHSRVNNNEQF
j_call: TRBJ2-3; v_call: TRBV19; cdr3_aa: ASKESGGLGGDTQY
j_call: TRBJ2-3; v_call: TRBV29-1; cdr3_aa: SVGGGTDTQY
j_call: TRBJ2-1; v_call: TRBV19; cdr3_aa: ASSTIAGGDNEQF
j_call: TRBJ2-3; v_call: TRBV4-2; cdr3_aa: ASSQAGSGGGTDTQY
j_call: TRBJ1-2; v_call: TRBV10-3; cdr3_aa: AISGVGTGTLTNYGYT
j_call: TRBJ2-6; v_call: TRBV29-1; cdr3_aa: SVYSGANVLT
j_call: TRBJ1-6; v_call: TRBV5-1; cdr3_aa: ASSLGGQGASNSPLH